Listed below are T cell receptor beta chains from one sample, sequenced in a study of OX40 agonist ivuxolimab in advanced cancers. Profiled with immunoSEQ multiplex PCR; TCRdb holds only in-frame clones, not every one. The table has tens of thousands of clones, about 90% seen once. The sequencing here drew on CD4+ or CD8+ T cells sorted from blood, taken in a trial of the OX40 agonist ivuxolimab. The receptors stem from an adult with an advanced solid tumor such as melanoma, head and neck, liver or kidney cancer. Both conserved end residues are part of each CDR3. Each record gives: J gene, CDR3 length, V gene, CDR3 protein.

j_call: TRBJ2-4; cdr3_length: 14; v_call: TRBV14; cdr3_aa: CASSQTGQLNIQYF
j_call: TRBJ2-7; cdr3_length: 12; v_call: TRBV29-1; cdr3_aa: CSVEAGSYEQYF
j_call: TRBJ2-7; cdr3_length: 14; v_call: TRBV5-1; cdr3_aa: CASSPGQGGYEQYF
j_call: -; cdr3_length: 15; v_call: TRBV5-1; cdr3_aa: CASSLRRGQTYEQYF
j_call: TRBJ2-7; cdr3_length: 16; v_call: TRBV18; cdr3_aa: CASSPPTTGEGDEQYF
j_call: TRBJ2-2; cdr3_length: 18; v_call: TRBV7-9; cdr3_aa: CASSPRGQGFGDTGELFF
j_call: TRBJ1-1; cdr3_length: 14; v_call: TRBV19; cdr3_aa: CASSWGGVNTEAFF
j_call: TRBJ1-1; cdr3_length: 14; v_call: TRBV9; cdr3_aa: CASSVEVKNTEAFF
j_call: TRBJ2-1; cdr3_length: 15; v_call: TRBV6-5; cdr3_aa: CASRRGGSTYNEQFF
j_call: TRBJ2-3; cdr3_length: 14; v_call: TRBV29-1; cdr3_aa: CSVALAGPTDTQYF
j_call: TRBJ2-5; cdr3_length: 15; v_call: TRBV7-9; cdr3_aa: CASSLWGQGSETQYF
j_call: TRBJ2-7; cdr3_length: 14; v_call: TRBV5-7; cdr3_aa: CASSLLAGSYEQYF
j_call: TRBJ2-1; cdr3_length: 13; v_call: TRBV5-1; cdr3_aa: CASSPTGYNEQFF
j_call: TRBJ1-4; cdr3_length: 14; v_call: TRBV29-1; cdr3_aa: CSATRQGFNEKLFF
j_call: TRBJ2-7; cdr3_length: 15; v_call: TRBV7-2; cdr3_aa: CASSLSGGSSYEQYF
j_call: TRBJ2-3; cdr3_length: 15; v_call: TRBV2; cdr3_aa: CATPLAGGSRDTQYF
j_call: TRBJ2-5; cdr3_length: 13; v_call: TRBV6-1; cdr3_aa: CASQAGLQETQYF
j_call: TRBJ2-7; cdr3_length: 15; v_call: TRBV7-8; cdr3_aa: CASSPARQGAYEQYF
j_call: TRBJ2-7; cdr3_length: 15; v_call: TRBV11-2; cdr3_aa: CASSLDYSLNSEQYF
j_call: TRBJ2-3; cdr3_length: 21; v_call: TRBV19; cdr3_aa: CASSIGPDWTSGGPDTDTQYF
j_call: TRBJ1-1; cdr3_length: 13; v_call: TRBV27; cdr3_aa: CASSLQMNTEAFF
j_call: TRBJ1-1; cdr3_length: 15; v_call: TRBV15; cdr3_aa: CATSRVPGDSAEAFF
j_call: TRBJ2-2; cdr3_length: 16; v_call: TRBV6-1; cdr3_aa: CASSEFQGADTGELFF
j_call: TRBJ1-5; cdr3_length: 14; v_call: TRBV4-1; cdr3_aa: CASSQDKGTQPQHF
j_call: TRBJ1-1; cdr3_length: 14; v_call: TRBV2; cdr3_aa: CASSGSAMNTEAFF
j_call: TRBJ1-5; cdr3_length: 15; v_call: TRBV27; cdr3_aa: CASTQWGDSNQPQHF
j_call: TRBJ2-7; cdr3_length: 15; v_call: TRBV27; cdr3_aa: CASSIGTGPGYEQYF
j_call: TRBJ2-7; cdr3_length: 15; v_call: TRBV5-5; cdr3_aa: CASSLLPSEAYEQYF
j_call: TRBJ1-3; cdr3_length: 12; v_call: TRBV29-1; cdr3_aa: CSVGGSGNTIYF
j_call: TRBJ2-4; cdr3_length: 17; v_call: TRBV2; cdr3_aa: CASSPGTGGAAKNIQYF
j_call: TRBJ1-5; cdr3_length: 15; v_call: TRBV6-6; cdr3_aa: CASSYPGQHNQPQHF
j_call: TRBJ2-7; cdr3_length: 14; v_call: TRBV7-9; cdr3_aa: CASSARDSSYEQYF
j_call: TRBJ1-3; cdr3_length: 12; v_call: TRBV6-5; cdr3_aa: CATGGAGNTIYF
j_call: TRBJ1-1; cdr3_length: 14; v_call: TRBV4-1; cdr3_aa: CASSRSMMNTEAFF
j_call: TRBJ2-7; cdr3_length: 17; v_call: TRBV19; cdr3_aa: CASSIVGDRGGDYEQYF
j_call: TRBJ1-2; cdr3_length: 13; v_call: TRBV14; cdr3_aa: CASSQGRNYGYTF
j_call: TRBJ2-7; cdr3_length: 15; v_call: TRBV9; cdr3_aa: CASSLSGTGFYEQYF
j_call: TRBJ2-5; cdr3_length: 12; v_call: TRBV7-9; cdr3_aa: CASSRAQETQYF
j_call: TRBJ2-7; cdr3_length: 13; v_call: TRBV6-1; cdr3_aa: CAGSPLPLYEQYF
j_call: TRBJ2-2; cdr3_length: 12; v_call: TRBV7-9; cdr3_aa: CASSWGTGELFF
j_call: TRBJ2-6; cdr3_length: 17; v_call: TRBV27; cdr3_aa: CASSFAGALSGANVLTF
j_call: TRBJ2-1; cdr3_length: 15; v_call: TRBV2; cdr3_aa: CASRRYQSSYNEQFF
j_call: TRBJ2-7; cdr3_length: 14; v_call: TRBV4-1; cdr3_aa: CASSQGVSAYEQYF
j_call: TRBJ1-1; cdr3_length: 12; v_call: TRBV7-8; cdr3_aa: CASSFSNTEAFF
j_call: TRBJ2-7; cdr3_length: 15; v_call: TRBV11-2; cdr3_aa: CASSLVVGTGGEQYF
j_call: TRBJ2-1; cdr3_length: 15; v_call: TRBV2; cdr3_aa: CASFLLRDIGNEQFF
j_call: TRBJ1-6; cdr3_length: 19; v_call: TRBV5-6; cdr3_aa: CASSLRPNILPLGGSPLHF
j_call: TRBJ2-3; cdr3_length: 16; v_call: TRBV7-6; cdr3_aa: CASSLTGTELMGTQYF
j_call: TRBJ1-1; cdr3_length: 17; v_call: TRBV9; cdr3_aa: CASSDPRQGAGGTEAFF
j_call: TRBJ1-2; cdr3_length: 10; v_call: TRBV29-1; cdr3_aa: CSANGVGYTF
j_call: TRBJ1-6; cdr3_length: 17; v_call: TRBV27; cdr3_aa: CASSDPLRSSYNSPLHF
j_call: TRBJ2-7; cdr3_length: 16; v_call: TRBV4-3; cdr3_aa: CASSQEPAGLSYEQYF
j_call: TRBJ1-2; cdr3_length: 18; v_call: TRBV6-4; cdr3_aa: CASSRQGAQETGNYGYTF
j_call: TRBJ1-5; cdr3_length: 15; v_call: TRBV10-3; cdr3_aa: CAISVAGEGNQPQHF